The 17 T cell receptor beta chains below were found in one sample sequenced in a study of T-cell memory formation after mild COVID-19. MiXCR, applied by TCRdb to the 5' RACE reads, yields one record per CDR3 protein. This repertoire shows around 310,000 distinct CDR3 sequences, 20% found once; its top ten account for around 20%. Specimen: PBMCs or a T cell subset sorted from them (not recorded which). These receptors were collected from a man between 18 and 29 years old who had mild COVID-19 (a few samples of this study predate the infection). Cell type and time point are not known.

J is TRBJ1-2 and V is TRBV20-1; TRBD1 matches 8 bases. Trimming at V came to 5 bases and at J to 6 bases, leaving 11 bases not matched to a gene. Germline V gives CDR1 DFQATT, CDR2 SNEGSKA (reference sequence). The CDR3 totals 14 residues. In DNA, the CDR3 is TGCAGTGCTCGATCGGACAGGGAAAACCATGGCTACACCTTC. Residues: CSARSDRENHGYTF.

This clonotype appeared a few times. The J gene is TRBJ1-1, the V gene TRBV12-3 or TRBV12-4; 8 bases agree with TRBD1. With 5 bases clipped from V and 1 base from J, the junction kept 6 bases outside the gene matches. This CDR3 is built from 15 residues. The CDR3 is CASSPGQGGNTEAFF. The CDR3 DNA reads as TGTGCCAGCAGTCCAGGACAGGGAGGGAACACTGAAGCTTTCTTT.

The chain combines TRBV6-6 with TRBJ2-3; D is ambiguous. The CDR3 consists of 12 residues. The germline V gene has CDR1 MNHNY and CDR2 SVGAGI (reference sequence). V was trimmed by 5 bases and J by 6 bases, leaving 9 bases between them. The CDR3 sequence is CASSTARDTQYF. CDR3 DNA: TGTGCCAGCAGTACCGCGCGGGATACGCAGTATTTT.

This clonotype was observed a few times. The J gene is TRBJ2-2, the V gene TRBV12-3 or TRBV12-4, with D possibly matching TRBD2 (6 bases). The germline V and J ends were trimmed by 5 bases and 8 bases, with 18 bases remaining between them. This CDR3 comprises 15 residues. This CDR3 is CASSPLGLQLGELFF. The DNA for the CDR3 is TGTGCCAGCAGTCCCTTGGGACTCCAGTTAGGGGAGCTGTTTTTT.

This clonotype was detected a few times. In nucleotides, the CDR3 is TGCGCCAGCAGCCCCCTTAGTAGCACCGGGGAGCTGTTTTTT. It specifies CASSPLSSTGELFF. V is TRBV4-3 and J is TRBJ2-2; D is unresolved. Trimming removed 4 bases at V and 4 bases at J, with 10 bases between. This CDR3 comprises 14 residues. The germline CDR1 and CDR2 sequences are LGHNA and YSLEER.

The chain is built from TRBV5-1 and TRBJ2-3, with D unresolved. Germline values: CDR1 SGHRS, CDR2 YFSETQ. The V gene lost 2 bases and the J gene lost 3 bases, with 10 bases spanning the gap. CDR3 length: 14 amino acids. The CDR3 spells CASSFSSLTDTQYF. The CDR3 bases are TGCGCCAGCAGCTTTAGCAGTCTTACAGATACGCAGTATTTT.

The CDR3 sequence is CASRATGIGNSPLHF. The CDR3 DNA follows: TGTGCCAGCAGAGCTACGGGGATAGGTAATTCACCCCTCCACTTT. The chain couples TRBV5-6 to TRBJ1-6; D unresolved. This CDR3 has 15 residues. Germline values: CDR1 SGHDT, CDR2 YYEEEE. The V end lost 5 bases, the J end lost 6 bases, and 15 bases lay between the germline ends. Complete variable domain (other parts from reference TRBV5-6 and TRBJ1-6): DAGVTQSPTHLIKTRGQQVTLRCSPKSGHDTVSWYQQALGQGPQFIFQYYEEEERQRGNFPDRFSGHQFPNYSSELNVNALLLGDSALYLCASRATGIGNSPLHFGNGTRLTVT.

The chain links TRBV30 to TRBJ2-6, with 7 bases fitting TRBD1. Germline V gene sequence: CDR1 GTSNPN, CDR2 SVGIG (reference sequence). With V trimmed by 4 bases and J by 3 bases, 3 bases remained unmatched. The CDR3 runs 14 residues. CDR3 nucleotides: TGTGCCTGGAACAGGGGAAGTGGGGCCAACGTCCTGACTTTC. It translates to CAWNRGSGANVLTF.

The rearrangement links TRBV9 to TRBJ2-1; 9 bases are a match to TRBD2. CDR3 length equals 15 residues. The V gene's germline CDR1 is SGDLS and CDR2 YYNGEE. With V trimmed by 2 bases and J by 5 bases, 5 bases remained unmatched. CDR3 protein: CASSVLAGLDNEQFF. The CDR3 region has the DNA TGTGCCAGCAGCGTGCTAGCGGGACTCGACAATGAGCAGTTCTTC.

This chain links TRBV15 with TRBJ1-2; D uncertain. V was cut by 0 bases and J by 1 base, with 3 bases left in between. The CDR3 runs to 13 residues. Germline V gene sequence: CDR1 LNHNV, CDR2 YYDKDF (reference sequence). The CDR3 nucleotides are TGTGCCACCAGCAGAGAGCTTAACTATGGCTACACCTTC. This codes for CATSRELNYGYTF.

This clonotype has only a few counts. The chain employs TRBV29-1 and TRBJ2-7; 9 positions agree with TRBD1. V was pared by 6 bases and J by 5 bases, with 2 bases of the junction left unmatched. This CDR3 is built from 11 residues. CDR1 is SQVTM and CDR2 is ANQGSEA in the germline V gene. CDR3 nucleotide sequence: TGCAGCGTCGGGACAGGGAACGAGCAGTACGTC. This gives the protein CSVGTGNEQYV.

The CDR3 region has the DNA TGTGCCAGCAGCTTGGCGGGGGGGTTTCCTGGCTACACCTTC. Amino acids: CASSLAGGFPGYTF. The chain carries TRBV5-5 and TRBJ1-2, with a weak D call TRBD1 (5 bases). This CDR3 has 14 residues. V lost 0 bases, J lost 7 bases, and 13 bases lay in between. The germline gives CDR1 SGHKS, CDR2 YYEKEE (reference sequence).

This clonotype was counted between two and nine times. V usage is TRBV5-1 and J usage is TRBJ2-2, with D perhaps given as TRBD1 or TRBD2 (5 bases each). CDR3 size: 15 residues. V gave up 4 bases and J gave up 7 bases, with 17 bases separating them. Germline V CDR1 and CDR2: SGHRS, YFSETQ. This chain's CDR3 is CASSNRDGRIGELFF. The DNA for the CDR3 is TGCGCCAGCAGCAATAGGGACGGCCGGATCGGGGAGCTGTTTTTT.

This sequence joins TRBV12-3 or TRBV12-4 and TRBJ2-1, with 10 bases aligning to TRBD2. After removal of 6 bases from V and 4 bases from J, the junction contained 6 bases not matched to a gene. CDR3 length equals 15 residues. The DNA of the CDR3 is TGTGCCAGCAGGGTTAGCGGGGGGTGGTACAATGAGCAGTTCTTC. Protein product: CASRVSGGWYNEQFF.

The rearrangement joins TRBV6-6 to TRBJ1-2; no clear D. Germline lookup yields CDR1 MNHNY and CDR2 SVGAGI (reference sequence). This CDR3 has 10 amino acids. V was pared by 6 bases and J by 8 bases, with 7 bases between. The CDR3: CASRLEGYTF. Written as DNA, the CDR3 is TGTGCCAGCAGACTCGAGGGCTACACCTTC.

This clonotype has just a few counts. The chain is built from TRBV10-3 and TRBJ2-2; the D is unclear. This CDR3 is built from 12 residues. Germline V gene lookup returns CDR1 ENHRY and CDR2 SYGVKD. Deletions cut 4 bases from V and 3 bases from J, with 3 bases between. This CDR3 is CAISGDTGELFF. The CDR3 DNA reads TGTGCCATCAGTGGTGACACCGGGGAGCTGTTTTTT.

The gene calls are TRBV9 and TRBJ2-1; D ambiguous. Trimming left V 3 bases short and J 10 bases short, with 17 bases between. CDR3 length: 14 amino acids. Germline CDR1 is SGDLS and CDR2 is YYNGEE. The CDR3 sequence: CASSELRVAVEQFF. CDR3 coding DNA: TGTGCCAGCAGCGAACTACGGGTGGCGGTGGAGCAGTTCTTC.